This T cell receptor beta chain emerged from a study of blood T cells in healthy people across ages. Every sample yielded at least 6.5 million isolated PBMCs. Samples each yielded at least 5 micrograms of total RNA. Then a second PCR, running roughly 7 to 11 cycles, was carried out with a sample-barcoded 5' primer and a J-beta primer mix. CDR3-containing paired-end reads numbering at least 2.5 million came from each sample. TCRdb called the 5' RACE reads again in MiXCR, with one record for every CDR3 protein. Of a few hundred thousand distinct CDR3 sequences listed, about 27% were seen once; the top ten hold about 3.3%. This clonotype was recorded many times. V lost 1 base to trimming and J lost 5 bases, with 5 bases between them. CDR3 length equals 12 residues. CDR1 is SGHVS, CDR2 FQNEAQ, per germline. This sample also belongs to another study, concerning T cells of mothers and their children. That paper states: Thymic selection, a shaping force on TCR recombination output, acts similarly in related and unrelated pairs.

Sequenced input: blood. The V call is TRBV7-8, the J call TRBJ1-2; no clear D gene. The clonotype was recovered from a boy between 2 and 10 years old in good health. CDR3 protein: CASSLDGYGYTF. For the CDR3, the DNA is TGTGCCAGCAGCTTAGACGGGTATGGCTACACCTTC.